One and the same sample provided the 18 T cell receptor beta chains below, sequenced in a study of T-cell memory formation after mild COVID-19. TCRdb reprocessed the 5' RACE reads with MiXCR, giving one entry per CDR3 protein. The sample records roughly 560,000 distinct CDR3 sequences, about a fifth being singletons. Specimen: PBMCs or a T cell subset sorted from them (not recorded which). Every receptor here comes from an adult woman who had mild COVID-19 (a few samples of this study predate the infection). Cell type and time point are not known.

This clonotype was recorded many times. The CDR3 region is CASSQEGTSFDYEQYF. The DNA for the CDR3 is TGTGCCAGCAGCCAAGAGGGGACTAGCTTCGACTACGAGCAGTACTTC. The rearrangement links TRBV14 to TRBJ2-7, with 9 bases identical to TRBD2. Trimming at V came to 0 bases and at J to 3 bases, leaving 6 bases not matched to a gene. Germline V gene lookup returns CDR1 SGHDN and CDR2 FVKESK. This CDR3 is built from 16 residues. Complete variable domain (other parts from reference TRBV14 and TRBJ2-7): EAGVTQFPSHSVIEKGQTVTLRCDPISGHDNLYWYRRVMGKEIKFLLHFVKESKQDESGMPNNRFLAERTGGTYSTLKVQPAELEDSGVYFCASSQEGTSFDYEQYFGPGTRLTVT.

This clonotype showed up just a few times. The chain employs TRBV6-2 or TRBV6-3 and TRBJ2-1, with TRBD2 as a possible D gene (5 bases). CDR1 MNHEY and CDR2 SVGEGT come from the germline V gene. V was pared by 5 bases and J by 1 base, with 15 bases between. The CDR3 contains 16 residues. The CDR3 DNA sequence: TGTGCCAGCAGTGACCCCGGGGTCCGATCCTACAATGAGCAGTTCTTC. Its protein product is CASSDPGVRSYNEQFF.

The sample holds a few counts of this clonotype. The J gene is TRBJ2-1, the V gene TRBV9; 9 bases map to TRBD2. The CDR3 has 16 residues. V lost 3 bases and J lost 7; bases outside the gene matches: 11. Germline V gene data show CDR1 as SGDLS and CDR2 as YYNGEE. This CDR3 reads CASSGTGTSFFNEQFF. In nucleotides, the CDR3 is TGTGCCAGCAGCGGAACCGGGACTAGCTTTTTTAATGAGCAGTTCTTC.

The CDR3 here is CSASGSASGRLADTQYF. The CDR3 nucleotides read TGCAGTGCTAGTGGGTCCGCTAGCGGGCGCCTCGCAGATACGCAGTATTTT. This rearrangement joins TRBV20-1 to TRBJ2-3, with 8 bases identical to TRBD2. Trimming took 3 bases from V and 4 from J; bases not matched to a gene: 15. The CDR3 covers 17 residues. Germline lookup yields CDR1 DFQATT and CDR2 SNEGSKA (reference sequence).

This clonotype was seen a few times. V gene TRBV20-1 combines with J gene TRBJ2-4; 12 nucleotides agree with TRBD2. The CDR3 consists of 14 residues. Germline CDR1 is DFQATT and CDR2 is SNEGSKA (reference sequence). Unmatched junction bases numbered 4, after V lost 8 bases and J lost 2 bases. This CDR3 reads CSTLAGGPKNIQYF. CDR3 coding DNA: TGCAGTACACTAGCGGGAGGCCCCAAAAACATTCAGTACTTC.

This chain connects TRBV5-1 to TRBJ1-1; no reliable D call. V was cut by 4 bases and J by 3 bases, with 13 bases left in between. The germline gives CDR1 SGHRS, CDR2 YFSETQ. CDR3 size: 14 residues. The DNA for the CDR3 is TGCGCCAGCAGCCCCGGGTGGGGATACACTGAAGCTTTCTTT. It is translated as CASSPGWGYTEAFF.

V gene TRBV15 combines with J gene TRBJ1-5; 7 bases match TRBD1. The J segment lost 7 bases and the V segment lost 3 bases, leaving 18 bases of the junction unmatched. The germline CDR1 and CDR2 sequences are LNHNV and YYDKDF (reference sequence). The CDR3 length is 18 residues. DNA for the CDR3: TGTGCCACCAGCAGTACTCGCGACCTGACAGGGTATGGACAGCCCCAGCATTTT. Its translation is CATSSTRDLTGYGQPQHF.

This clonotype was detected many times. The genes are TRBV11-3 and TRBJ2-2; D perhaps matches TRBD1 (6 bases). CDR1 SGHNT and CDR2 YENEEA come from the germline V gene. V lost 3 bases and J lost 6, with 14 bases in between. This CDR3 has 15 residues. CDR3 loop: CASSLNRAEAGELFF. CDR3 coding DNA: TGTGCCAGCAGCTTGAACAGGGCTGAAGCCGGGGAGCTGTTTTTT.

This clonotype occurred a few times. The CDR3 nucleotides are TGTGCCAGCAGTGCAGACAGGGGGCGCAGGGCTGAAGCTTTCTTT. Translated: CASSADRGRRAEAFF. This rearrangement joins TRBV25-1 to TRBJ1-1; TRBD1 matches at 10 bases. The V and J ends lost 4 bases and 6 bases, in that order; junction bases with no gene match: 8. The CDR3 has 15 residues. CDR1 MGHDK and CDR2 SYGVNS come from the germline V gene.

This clonotype was counted only a few times. The gene calls are TRBV18 and TRBJ2-1, with D unclear. CDR3 length: 14 residues. V lost 1 base and J lost 5, with 9 bases in between. Germline V lookup: CDR1 KGHSH, CDR2 LQKENI. The DNA for the CDR3 is TGTGCCAGCTCACCACAGGACGTACACAATGAGCAGTTCTTC. Translating it yields CASSPQDVHNEQFF.

In this sample, this clonotype turned up once. The V and J genes are TRBV3-1 and TRBJ1-6; the D is unclear. V was cut by 4 bases and J by 10 bases, with 8 bases left in between. CDR1 and CDR2 from the germline V gene are LGHDT and YNNKEL (reference sequence). The length of the CDR3 is 12 residues. The CDR3 spells CASSPPESPLHF. The DNA of the CDR3 is TGTGCCAGCAGCCCGCCCGAATCACCCCTCCACTTT.

Only a few counts were recorded for this clonotype. This chain joins TRBV20-1 and TRBJ2-7; TRBD1 matches 9 bases. The CDR3 totals 13 residues. The V segment lost 4 bases and the J segment 1 base; nucleotides outside the gene matches: 2. The V gene's germline CDR1 is DFQATT and CDR2 SNEGSKA (reference sequence). CDR3 sequence reads: CSAIDRGSYEQYF. The CDR3, as DNA: TGCAGTGCTATTGACAGGGGGTCCTACGAGCAGTACTTC.

V is TRBV5-4 and J is TRBJ2-5; D is ambiguous. The CDR3 spans 13 residues. Germline V CDR1 and CDR2: SGHNT, YYREEE (reference sequence). The V end lost 0 bases, the J end lost 5 bases, and 8 bases lay between the germline ends. The chain's CDR3 is CASSLGPMETQYF. CDR3 DNA: TGTGCCAGCAGCTTGGGGCCGATGGAGACCCAGTACTTC.

This clonotype has only a few counts. A read error may produce the germline difference seen at one junction end. The rearrangement links TRBV20-1 to TRBJ2-6; TRBD1 is a possible D gene (5 bases). CDR3 length equals 15 residues. Germline assignment: CDR1 DFQATT and CDR2 SNEGSKA (reference sequence). CDR3 sequence reads: CSAHTPVAGANFLTF. CDR3 sequence (DNA): TGCAGTGCTCATACACCGGTGGCTGGGGCCAACTTCCTGACTTTC.

The chain is built from TRBV7-2 and TRBJ2-4; TRBD1 aligns across 9 bases. Germline V gene lookup returns CDR1 SGHTA and CDR2 FQGNSA. CDR3 length: 13 residues. V trimming: 7 bases; J trimming: 8 bases; junction bases outside the gene matches: 6. The CDR3 loop reads CASNPTGGDIQYF. DNA of the CDR3: TGTGCCAGCAACCCGACAGGGGGAGACATTCAGTACTTC.

This clonotype appeared a few times. J is TRBJ2-5 and V is TRBV12-3 or TRBV12-4; D might be TRBD1 (6 bases). Trimming left V 5 bases short and J 5 bases short, with 18 bases between. The CDR3 runs 15 residues. The CDR3 nucleotides read TGTGCCAGCAGTATCTACAGGGACACGGGTGAGACCCAGTACTTC. This encodes CASSIYRDTGETQYF.

The chain recombines TRBV19 with TRBJ2-2; D is undetermined. The germline V gene has CDR1 LNHDA and CDR2 SQIVND (reference sequence). Trimming stripped 5 bases from V and 3 bases from J, with 10 bases between. This CDR3 has 14 amino acids. The CDR3 nucleotides read TGTGCCAGTAGTCACACCCTGGACACCGGGGAGCTGTTTTTT. Translation gives CASSHTLDTGELFF.

This clonotype occurred a few times. This chain uses TRBV4-1 with TRBJ2-3, with 9 bases fitting TRBD1. Germline CDR1 MGHRA, CDR2 YSYEKL. The CDR3 is 15 amino acids. V shed 0 bases and J 4 bases; nucleotides not matched to a gene: 2. CDR3 region: CASSQDDRGADTQYF. The CDR3 bases are TGCGCCAGCAGCCAAGACGACAGGGGGGCAGATACGCAGTATTTT.